Listed below are T cell receptor beta chains from one sample, sequenced in a study of blood T cell repertoires in COVID-19. TCRdb keeps only in-frame clones here, not all; method: immunoSEQ multiplex PCR. The table has some 190,000 clones, around 85% seen once. The sequencing sample was made of peripheral blood. The receptors shown here come from a man between 60 and 75 years old with acute or convalescent COVID-19. CDR3s include the opening cysteine and the closing phenylalanine or tryptophan. The D gene is left open where the match is weak. Expanded clones get a size class; other rows say once, few or many, or leave the size out.

v_gene	abundance	j_gene	d_gene	CDR3aa	CDR3nt
TRBV7-3	NA	TRBJ2-3	NA	CASSSTGLGDTQYF	TGTGCCAGCAGTTCTACTGGACTGGGAGATACGCAGTATTTT
TRBV13	NA	TRBJ2-7	NA	CASSSARGPYEQYF	TGTGCCAGCAGCTCGGCGCGGGGACCCTACGAGCAGTACTTC
TRBV28	NA	TRBJ1-6	NA	CASSTRGTVNNSPLHF	TGTGCCAGCAGTACCAGGGGAACGGTGAATAATTCACCCCTCCACTTT
TRBV19	NA	TRBJ1-2	NA	CASGSLGWGHYGYTF	TGTGCCAGTGGCAGTTTGGGGTGGGGCCACTATGGCTACACCTTC
TRBV3-1/TRBV3-2	once	TRBJ2-1	NA	CASSQTPGTFDNEQFF	TGTGCCAGCAGCCAAACCCCCGGGACTTTTGACAATGAGCAGTTCTTC
TRBV7-2	NA	TRBJ2-1	NA	CASSERGGREQFF	TGTGCCAGCAGTGAAAGGGGGGGACGCGAGCAGTTCTTC
TRBV7-2	NA	TRBJ2-3	NA	CASSLLASGGPTDTQYF	TGTGCCAGCAGCTTACTTGCGTCGGGGGGCCCGACAGATACGCAGTATTTT
TRBV2	many	TRBJ1-5	NA	CASSEGHQAQPQHF	TGTGCCAGCAGCGAAGGACATCAAGCTCAGCCCCAGCATTTT
TRBV6-5	NA	TRBJ2-7	TRBD2	CASSLWGTSDNEQYF	TGTGCCAGCAGTTTGTGGGGGACTAGCGACAACGAGCAGTACTTC
TRBV7-2	NA	TRBJ2-1	TRBD2	CASSFVGTSGFSSYNEQFF	TGTGCCAGCAGCTTCGTCGGGACTAGCGGTTTTAGCTCCTACAATGAGCAGTTCTTC
TRBV5-1	NA	TRBJ2-6	NA	CASSLLAASSGANVLTF	TGCGCCAGCAGCCTCTTAGCAGCCAGCTCTGGGGCCAACGTCCTGACTTTC
TRBV7-2	NA	TRBJ2-7	TRBD2	CASSLVWKRESPYEQYF	TGTGCCAGCAGCTTAGTGTGGAAGCGGGAGTCGCCCTACGAGCAGTACTTC
TRBV5-4	NA	TRBJ2-7	NA	CASSLAGAATFEQYF	TGTGCCAGCAGCTTGGCCGGAGCGGCCACTTTCGAGCAGTACTTC
TRBV25-1	once	TRBJ2-7	NA	CASSGQGFSYEQYF	TGTGCCAGCAGTGGGCAGGGCTTCTCCTACGAGCAGTACTTC
TRBV24-1	NA	TRBJ1-3	NA	CATRGASGNTIYF	TGTGCCACCCGGGGGGCTTCTGGAAACACCATATATTTT
TRBV27	NA	TRBJ1-4	NA	CASSLNGRGAASNEKLFF	TGTGCCAGCAGTTTAAATGGGCGGGGGGCGGCCTCTAATGAAAAACTGTTTTTT
TRBV6-5	NA	TRBJ1-2	TRBD1	CASSYSTGGSGYTF	TGTGCCAGCAGTTATTCCACAGGGGGCAGTGGCTACACCTTC
TRBV7-3	NA	TRBJ1-4	NA	CASSLYYRGEKLFF	TGTGCCAGCAGCTTGTATTATAGGGGCGAAAAACTGTTTTTT
TRBV29-1	NA	TRBJ1-1	NA	CSVVRGENTEAFF	TGCAGCGTTGTTAGGGGCGAGAACACTGAAGCTTTCTTT
TRBV28	NA	TRBJ2-7	TRBD2	CASSLVRGSSYEQYF	TGTGCCAGCAGTTTAGTGCGGGGGAGCTCCTACGAGCAGTACTTC
TRBV10-2	NA	TRBJ1-6	TRBD1	CASSGTGFSPLHF	TGCGCCAGCAGTGGGACAGGTTTCTCACCCCTCCACTTT
TRBV19	few	TRBJ2-5	NA	CASSEDRKETQYF	TGTGCCAGTAGTGAGGACAGAAAAGAGACCCAGTACTTC
TRBV18	NA	TRBJ1-4	NA	CASSLGLDEKLFF	TGTGCCAGCTCACTGGGGCTGGATGAAAAACTGTTTTTT
TRBV7-3	once	TRBJ2-2	NA	CASSSLPPGMTGELFF	TGTGCCAGCAGCTCCCTCCCCCCGGGGATGACCGGGGAGCTGTTTTTT
TRBV6-5	NA	TRBJ2-7	TRBD2	CASSSTGGVGEQYF	TGTGCCAGCAGTTCTACGGGAGGGGTCGGCGAGCAGTACTTC
TRBV18	NA	TRBJ2-1	NA	CASSPPRYNEQFF	TGTGCCAGCTCACCACCGAGATACAATGAGCAGTTCTTC
TRBV11-1	NA	TRBJ2-1	TRBD2	CASSSFLASGNEQFF	TGTGCCAGCAGTTCCTTTCTCGCTAGCGGAAATGAGCAGTTCTTC
TRBV4-3	NA	TRBJ2-7	NA	CASSQDQRYEQYF	TGCGCCAGCAGCCAAGATCAGCGGTACGAGCAGTACTTC
TRBV7-2	NA	TRBJ1-5	NA	CASSPDSINQPQHF	TGTGCCAGCAGCCCAGACTCCATCAATCAGCCCCAGCATTTT
TRBV4-2	NA	TRBJ2-1	NA	CASSQDLADPTYNEQFF	TGTGCCAGCAGCCAAGATTTAGCGGACCCGACTTACAATGAGCAGTTCTTC
TRBV7-2	NA	TRBJ2-1	NA	CASRLKAEQFF	TGTGCCAGCAGACTTAAAGCTGAGCAGTTCTTC
TRBV19	few	TRBJ1-1	TRBD1	CASSPSDRVTEAFF	TGTGCCAGTAGTCCCTCGGACAGGGTCACTGAAGCTTTCTTT
TRBV28	NA	TRBJ2-7	TRBD2	CASNLAGGSYEQYF	TGTGCCAGTAACTTAGCGGGGGGCTCCTACGAGCAGTACTTC
TRBV6-5	NA	TRBJ1-2	NA	CASSYKGYNYGYTF	TGTGCCAGCAGTTATAAGGGGTATAACTATGGCTACACCTTC
TRBV7-8	NA	TRBJ2-1	NA	CASSSRGGGSSYNEQFF	TGTGCCAGCAGCTCTCGGGGCGGAGGGAGCTCCTACAATGAGCAGTTCTTC
TRBV5-1	NA	TRBJ2-2	NA	CASSLAAGYAGELFF	TGCGCCAGCAGCTTGGCGGCAGGGTACGCCGGGGAGCTGTTTTTT
TRBV29-1	NA	TRBJ2-6	NA	CSVEGAFSGANVLTF	TGCAGCGTTGAAGGGGCTTTCTCTGGGGCCAACGTCCTGACTTTC
TRBV7-2	NA	TRBJ1-1	NA	CASSHGWGQAFF	TGTGCCAGCAGCCATGGCTGGGGGCAAGCTTTCTTT
TRBV12-3/TRBV12-4	NA	TRBJ2-7	NA	CASSLYSEQYF	TGTGCCAGCAGTTTGTACTCCGAGCAGTACTTC
TRBV7-9	NA	TRBJ1-1	NA	CAVSGGNTEAFF	TGTGCAGTCTCGGGGGGGAACACTGAAGCTTTCTTT
TRBV18	NA	TRBJ1-6	NA	CASSLDSTNSPLHF	TGTGCCAGCTCGCTGGACAGCACTAATTCACCCCTCCACTTT
TRBV7-3	NA	TRBJ2-1	NA	CASSSPERAHNEQFF	TGTGCCAGCAGCTCGCCGGAGCGGGCTCACAATGAGCAGTTCTTC
TRBV4-1	NA	TRBJ2-1	NA	CASSQVVVGGSSYNEQFF	TGCGCCAGCAGCCAAGTGGTGGTTGGGGGCAGCTCCTACAATGAGCAGTTCTTC
TRBV6-5	NA	TRBJ1-3	TRBD1	CASSYSLQGVGNTIYF	TGTGCCAGCAGTTACTCGCTCCAGGGGGTAGGGAACACCATATATTTT
TRBV3-1/TRBV3-2	NA	TRBJ2-3	TRBD2	CASSRRTSAADTQYF	TGTGCCAGCAGCCGCCGGACTAGCGCCGCAGATACGCAGTATTTT
TRBV7-3	NA	TRBJ2-1	TRBD2	CASSLAIAGGPYNEQFF	TGTGCCAGCAGCTTAGCTATAGCGGGAGGGCCCTACAATGAGCAGTTCTTC
TRBV9	NA	TRBJ1-1	NA	CASTRLSSSTEAFF	TGTGCCAGCACCAGACTCTCATCATCCACTGAAGCTTTCTTT
TRBV6-5	NA	TRBJ1-2	NA	CASSYRQDNYGYTF	TGTGCCAGCAGTTATAGACAGGATAACTATGGCTACACCTTC
TRBV5-6	NA	TRBJ1-2	NA	CASSLVWQGPGYTF	TGTGCCAGCAGCTTGGTGTGGCAGGGGCCTGGCTACACCTTC
TRBV7-9	NA	TRBJ1-3	NA	CASSPSGIGTIYF	TGTGCCAGCAGCCCGTCCGGGATTGGCACCATATATTTT
TRBV4-1	NA	TRBJ1-1	TRBD1	CASSQPDRVNTEAFF	TGCGCCAGCAGCCAACCCGACAGGGTGAACACTGAAGCTTTCTTT